This T cell receptor (beta chain) derives from a study of read filtering for tumor transcriptome and immune sequencing. Study context: Revised staging placed eight or nine patients in R-ISS I, 15 to 20 in II, six or seven in III. Whole-transcriptome libraries were prepared after DNase treatment.

J gave up 0 bases and V 5 bases, and 5 bases lay outside the gene matches. The CDR3 is 16 amino acids. CDR1 is SGHTA and CDR2 is FQGNSA in the germline V gene. Findings and limits, study-wide: Compared with RNA-seq, IR-seq gave much higher clonotype depth and reliability. Sorted CD138-negative bone marrow cells were not purified T cells.

The library was built from around 380 ng RNA with molecular barcoded adaptors for alpha/delta and beta/gamma chains. One entry per CDR3 protein, called by TCRdb with MiXCR from the reads. Of 35,000 to 50,000 distinct CDR3 sequences listed, 13% to 15% were seen once; the top ten hold around 6.5%. A remark on this clonotype: No antigen is known for it. With only one base between it and a far larger clone, this is likely a read error.

Material: a population of CD138-negative cells sorted from bone marrow. J is TRBJ2-1 and V is TRBV7-2; 9 nucleotides line up with TRBD1. The receptor comes from a donor at least 40 years old with multiple myeloma. CDR3 nucleotides: TGTGCCAGCAGCGCGGGACAGGGCCACTCCTACAATGAGCAGTTCTTC. This encodes CASSAGQGHSYNEQFF.